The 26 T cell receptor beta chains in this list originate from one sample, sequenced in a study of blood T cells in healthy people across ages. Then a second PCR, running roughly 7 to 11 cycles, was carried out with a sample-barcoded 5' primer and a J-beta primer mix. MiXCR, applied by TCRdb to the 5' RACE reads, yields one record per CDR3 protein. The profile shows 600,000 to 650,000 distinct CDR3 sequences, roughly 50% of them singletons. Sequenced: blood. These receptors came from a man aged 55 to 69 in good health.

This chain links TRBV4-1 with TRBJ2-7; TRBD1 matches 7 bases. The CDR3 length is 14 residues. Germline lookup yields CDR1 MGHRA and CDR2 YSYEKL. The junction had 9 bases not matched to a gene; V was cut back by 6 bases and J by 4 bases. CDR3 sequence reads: CASSHTEQGYEQYF. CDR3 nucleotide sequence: TGCGCCAGCAGTCACACTGAACAGGGGTACGAGCAGTACTTC.

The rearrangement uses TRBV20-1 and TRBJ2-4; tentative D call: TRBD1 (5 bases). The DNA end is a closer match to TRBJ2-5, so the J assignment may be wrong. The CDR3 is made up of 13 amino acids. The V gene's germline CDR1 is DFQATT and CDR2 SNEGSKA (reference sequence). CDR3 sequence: CSARETALETQYF. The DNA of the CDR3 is TGCAGTGCTAGAGAGACAGCCTTAGAGACCCAGTACTTC.

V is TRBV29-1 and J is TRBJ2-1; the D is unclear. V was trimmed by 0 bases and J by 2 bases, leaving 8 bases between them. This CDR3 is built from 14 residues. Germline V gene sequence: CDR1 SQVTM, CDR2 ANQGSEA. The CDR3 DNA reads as TGCAGCGTTGAAGAGTGGATAGCCTACAATGAGCAGTTCTTC. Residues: CSVEEWIAYNEQFF.

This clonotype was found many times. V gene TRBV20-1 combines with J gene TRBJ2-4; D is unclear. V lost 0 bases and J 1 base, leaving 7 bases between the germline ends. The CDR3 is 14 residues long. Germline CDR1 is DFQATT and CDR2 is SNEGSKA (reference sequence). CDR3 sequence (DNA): TGCAGTGCTAGAGAGCCCAACGCCAAAAACATTCAGTACTTC. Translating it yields CSAREPNAKNIQYF.

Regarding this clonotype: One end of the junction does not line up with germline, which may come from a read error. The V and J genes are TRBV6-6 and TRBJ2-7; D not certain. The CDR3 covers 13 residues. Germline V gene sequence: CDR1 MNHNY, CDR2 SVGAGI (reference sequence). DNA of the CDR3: TGTGCCAGCAGTGACTCGTTCCTCTACGAGCAGTACTTC. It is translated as CASSDSFLYEQYF.

The CDR3 region is CSASTAGAENQPQHF. DNA of the CDR3: TGCAGTGCTTCCACAGCGGGGGCGGAAAATCAGCCCCAGCATTTT. The chain carries TRBV20-1 and TRBJ1-5, with D perhaps TRBD1 (6 bases). The CDR3 length is 15 residues. Germline lookup yields CDR1 DFQATT and CDR2 SNEGSKA (reference sequence). The germline V and J ends were trimmed by 5 bases and 4 bases, with 18 bases remaining between them.

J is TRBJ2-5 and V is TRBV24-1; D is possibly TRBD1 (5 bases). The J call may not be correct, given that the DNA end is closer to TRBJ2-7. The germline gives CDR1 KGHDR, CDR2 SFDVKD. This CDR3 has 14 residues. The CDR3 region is CATSDSRQSAEQYF. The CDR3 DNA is TGTGCCACCAGTGATTCCAGACAGTCGGCCGAGCAGTACTTC.

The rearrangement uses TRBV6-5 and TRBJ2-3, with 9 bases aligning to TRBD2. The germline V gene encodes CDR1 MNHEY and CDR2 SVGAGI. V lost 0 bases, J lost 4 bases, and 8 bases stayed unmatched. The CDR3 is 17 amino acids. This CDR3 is CASSYSGQRGAPDTQYF. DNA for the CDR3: TGTGCCAGCAGTTACTCGGGACAGCGGGGGGCCCCAGATACGCAGTATTTT.

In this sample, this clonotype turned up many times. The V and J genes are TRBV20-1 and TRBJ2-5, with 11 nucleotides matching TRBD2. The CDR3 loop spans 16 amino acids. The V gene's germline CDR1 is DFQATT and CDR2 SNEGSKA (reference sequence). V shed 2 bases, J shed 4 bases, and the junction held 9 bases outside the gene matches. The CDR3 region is CSARSHSGGVRETQYF. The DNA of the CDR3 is TGCAGTGCTAGATCACATAGCGGGGGGGTGAGAGAGACCCAGTACTTC.

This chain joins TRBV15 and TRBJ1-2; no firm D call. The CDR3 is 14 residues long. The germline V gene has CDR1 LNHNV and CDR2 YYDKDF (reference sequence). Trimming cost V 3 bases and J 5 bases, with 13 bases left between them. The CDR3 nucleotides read TGTGCCACCAGCAGGGCGATTGGGCAGTATGGCTACACCTTC. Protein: CATSRAIGQYGYTF.

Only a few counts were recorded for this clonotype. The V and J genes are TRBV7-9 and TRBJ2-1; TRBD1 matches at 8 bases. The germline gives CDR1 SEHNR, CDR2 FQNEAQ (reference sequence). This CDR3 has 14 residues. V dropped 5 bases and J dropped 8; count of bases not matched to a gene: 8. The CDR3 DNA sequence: TGTGCCAGCAGCACGGGACAGGCTTTCGATGAGCAGTTCTTC. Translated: CASSTGQAFDEQFF. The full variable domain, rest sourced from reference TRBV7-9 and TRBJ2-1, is DTGVSQNPRHKITKRGQNVTFRCDPISEHNRLYWYRQTLGQGPEFLTYFQNEAQLEKSRLLSDRFSAERPKGSFSTLEIQRTEQGDSAMYLCASSTGQAFDEQFFGPGTRLTVL.

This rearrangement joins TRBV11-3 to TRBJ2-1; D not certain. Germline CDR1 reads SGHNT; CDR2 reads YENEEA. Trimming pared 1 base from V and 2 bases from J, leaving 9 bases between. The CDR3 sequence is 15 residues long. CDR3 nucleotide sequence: TGTGCCAGCAGCTTAGGCCCCGGTACCTACAATGAGCAGTTCTTC. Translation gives CASSLGPGTYNEQFF.

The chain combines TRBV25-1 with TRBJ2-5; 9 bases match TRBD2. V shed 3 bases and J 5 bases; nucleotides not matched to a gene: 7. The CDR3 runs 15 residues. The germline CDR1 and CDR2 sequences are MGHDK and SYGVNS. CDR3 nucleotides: TGTGCCAGCAGTGACACCGCGGGGGGGCGTGAGACCCAGTACTTC. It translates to CASSDTAGGRETQYF.

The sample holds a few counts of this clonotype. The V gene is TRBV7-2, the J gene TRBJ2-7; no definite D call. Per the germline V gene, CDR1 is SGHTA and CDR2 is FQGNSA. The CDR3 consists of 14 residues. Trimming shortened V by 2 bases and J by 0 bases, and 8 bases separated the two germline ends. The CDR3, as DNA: TGTGCCAGCAGCTTAATCGACGGCTCCTACGAGCAGTACTTC. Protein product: CASSLIDGSYEQYF.

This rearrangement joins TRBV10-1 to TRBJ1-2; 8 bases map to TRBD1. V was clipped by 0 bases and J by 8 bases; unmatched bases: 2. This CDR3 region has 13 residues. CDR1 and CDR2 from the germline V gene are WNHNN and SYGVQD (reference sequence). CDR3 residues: CASSESAGGGYTF. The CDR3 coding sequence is TGCGCCAGCAGTGAGTCCGCAGGGGGCGGCTACACCTTC.

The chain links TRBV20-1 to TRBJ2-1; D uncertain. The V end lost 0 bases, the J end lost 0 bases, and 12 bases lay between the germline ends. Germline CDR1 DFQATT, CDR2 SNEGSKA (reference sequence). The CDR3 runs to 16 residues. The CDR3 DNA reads TGCAGTGCTAGAGATCCTGCAGAGAGCTCCTACAATGAGCAGTTCTTC. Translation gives CSARDPAESSYNEQFF.

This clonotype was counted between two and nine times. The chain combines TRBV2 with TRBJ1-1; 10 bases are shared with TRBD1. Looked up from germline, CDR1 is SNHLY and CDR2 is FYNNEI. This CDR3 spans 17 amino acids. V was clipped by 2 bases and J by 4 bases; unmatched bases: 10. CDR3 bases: TGTGCCAGCAGTGAACCCCGGGACAGGGGACTGGTCACTGAAGCTTTCTTT. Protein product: CASSEPRDRGLVTEAFF. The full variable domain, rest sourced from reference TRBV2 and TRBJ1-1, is EPEVTQTPSHQVTQMGQEVILRCVPISNHLYFYWYRQILGQKVEFLVSFYNNEISEKSEIFDDQFSVERPDGSNFTLKIRSTKLEDSAMYFCASSEPRDRGLVTEAFFGQGTRLTVV.

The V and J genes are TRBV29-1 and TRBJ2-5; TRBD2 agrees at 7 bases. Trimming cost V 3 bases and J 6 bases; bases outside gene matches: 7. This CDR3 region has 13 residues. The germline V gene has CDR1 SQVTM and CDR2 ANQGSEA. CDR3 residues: CSVEELAGKTQYF. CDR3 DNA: TGCAGCGTTGAGGAGTTAGCGGGCAAGACCCAGTACTTC. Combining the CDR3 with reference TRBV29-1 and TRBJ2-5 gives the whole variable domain SAVISQKPSRDICQRGTSLTIQCQVDSQVTMMFWYRQQPGQSLTLIATANQGSEATYESGFVIDKFPISRPNLTFSTLTVSNMSPEDSSIYLCSVEELAGKTQYFGPGTRLLVL.

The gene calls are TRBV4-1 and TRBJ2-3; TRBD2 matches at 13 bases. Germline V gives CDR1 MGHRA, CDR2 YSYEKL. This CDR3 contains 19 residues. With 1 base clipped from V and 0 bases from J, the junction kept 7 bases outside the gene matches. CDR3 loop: CASSQGRGLAGTSTDTQYF. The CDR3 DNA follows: TGCGCCAGCAGCCAAGGGCGGGGACTAGCGGGGACTAGCACAGATACGCAGTATTTT.

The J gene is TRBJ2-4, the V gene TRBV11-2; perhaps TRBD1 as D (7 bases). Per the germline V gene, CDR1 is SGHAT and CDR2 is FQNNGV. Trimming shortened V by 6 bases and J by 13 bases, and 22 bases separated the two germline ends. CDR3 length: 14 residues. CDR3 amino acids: CASRTTGRTGEQYF. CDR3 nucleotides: TGTGCCAGCAGAACGACAGGGAGGACGGGGGAGCAGTACTTC.

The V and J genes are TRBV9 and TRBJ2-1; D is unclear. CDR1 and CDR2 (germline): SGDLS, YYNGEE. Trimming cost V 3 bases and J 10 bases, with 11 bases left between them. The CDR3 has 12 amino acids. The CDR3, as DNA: TGTGCCAGCAGCGCCCGCGTCGAAGAGCAGTTCTTC. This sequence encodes CASSARVEEQFF.

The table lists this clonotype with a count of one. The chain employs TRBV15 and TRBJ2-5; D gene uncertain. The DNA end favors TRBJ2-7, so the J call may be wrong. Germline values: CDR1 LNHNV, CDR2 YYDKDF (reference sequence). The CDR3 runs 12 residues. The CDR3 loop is CATSRDVDEQYF. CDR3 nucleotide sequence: TGTGCCACCAGCAGAGATGTGGACGAGCAGTACTTC.

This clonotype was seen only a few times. The DNA for the CDR3 is TGTGCCAGCAGTTTAGGGATAGACACTGAAGCTTTCTTT. Protein product: CASSLGIDTEAFF. The chain couples TRBV12-3 or TRBV12-4 to TRBJ1-1; D is undetermined. Trimming took off 1 base at V and 3 bases at J, with 6 bases between the two ends. The CDR3 runs to 13 residues.

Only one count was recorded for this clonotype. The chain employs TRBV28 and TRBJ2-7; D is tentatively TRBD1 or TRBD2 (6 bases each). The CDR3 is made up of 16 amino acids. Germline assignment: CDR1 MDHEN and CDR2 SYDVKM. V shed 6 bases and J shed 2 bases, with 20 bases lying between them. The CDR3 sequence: CASSHPGRGVTYEQYF. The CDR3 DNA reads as TGTGCCAGCAGCCACCCGGGAAGGGGGGTGACCTACGAGCAGTACTTC.

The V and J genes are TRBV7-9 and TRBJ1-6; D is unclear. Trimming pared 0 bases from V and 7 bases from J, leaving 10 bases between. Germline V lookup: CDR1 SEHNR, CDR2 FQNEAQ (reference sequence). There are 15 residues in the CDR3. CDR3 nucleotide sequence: TGTGCCAGCAGCTTAGCCAATACCCCAAATTCACCCCTCCACTTT. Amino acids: CASSLANTPNSPLHF.

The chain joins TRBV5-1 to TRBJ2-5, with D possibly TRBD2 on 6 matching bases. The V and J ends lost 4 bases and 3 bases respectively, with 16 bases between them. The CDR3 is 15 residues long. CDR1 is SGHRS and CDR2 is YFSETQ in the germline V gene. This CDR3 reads CASSLSLGGEETQYF. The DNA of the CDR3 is TGCGCCAGCAGCCTATCCCTAGGAGGGGAAGAGACCCAGTACTTC.